This T cell receptor (beta chain) was identified during a study of T cells after yellow fever vaccination. For the study at large: With SMART-Seq v4 Ultra Low Input, the fractions containing low cell numbers were prepared. The study, taken as a whole, reports: Shared CD4/CD8 clonotypes were a small share, likely from convergent recombination.

Production of TCR cDNA was by 5'RACE template switching, which also added a universal primer site and UMIs. TCRdb re-called the 5' RACE reads through MiXCR, storing one row per CDR3 protein. The sample includes a few hundred thousand distinct CDR3 sequences, roughly 17% seen only once; the top ten take roughly 17%. CDR3 length: 16 residues. Germline lookup yields CDR1 SEHNR and CDR2 FQNEAQ (reference sequence). Unmatched junction bases numbered 5, after V lost 0 bases and J lost 2 bases. This clonotype was detected many times. The antigen remains unidentified. The sequence derives from a man aged 18 to 35 who received the YFV17D yellow fever vaccine. This rearrangement joins TRBV7-9 to TRBJ2-3; 7 positions agree with TRBD2. Sequencing used PBMCs, obtained about 5 days after the first yellow fever vaccination. The CDR3 protein is CASSLAAGANTDTQYF. CDR3 bases: TGTGCCAGCAGCTTAGCGGCGGGAGCGAACACAGATACGCAGTATTTT.